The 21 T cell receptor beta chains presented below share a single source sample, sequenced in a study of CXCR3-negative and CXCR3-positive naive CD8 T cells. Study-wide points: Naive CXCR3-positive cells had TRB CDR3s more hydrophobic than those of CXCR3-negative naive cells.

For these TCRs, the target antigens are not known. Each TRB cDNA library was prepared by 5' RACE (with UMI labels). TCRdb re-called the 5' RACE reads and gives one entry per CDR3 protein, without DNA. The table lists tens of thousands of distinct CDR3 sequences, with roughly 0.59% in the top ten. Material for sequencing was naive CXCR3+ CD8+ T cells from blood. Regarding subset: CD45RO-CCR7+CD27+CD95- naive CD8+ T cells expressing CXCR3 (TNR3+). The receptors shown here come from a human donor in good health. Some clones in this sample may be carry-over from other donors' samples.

CDR3: CASSPVSVGDSYEQYF. The chain uses TRBV7-2 and TRBJ2-7; absent DNA, TCRdb's TRBD1 call cannot be checked. This CDR3 has 16 residues. Germline V gene lookup returns CDR1 SGHTA and CDR2 FQGNSA.

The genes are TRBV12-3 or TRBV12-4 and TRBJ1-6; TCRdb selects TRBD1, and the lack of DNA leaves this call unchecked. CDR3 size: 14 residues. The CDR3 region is CASQGDGTNSPLHF.

This CDR3 is CASSPSSPVTEAFF. The rearrangement uses TRBV7-6 and TRBJ1-1. CDR3 length: 14 residues. CDR1 is SGHVS, CDR2 FNYEAQ, per germline. Based on the CDR3 plus reference TRBV7-6 and TRBJ1-1, the full variable domain is GAGVSQSPRYKVTKRGQDVALRCDPISGHVSLYWYRQALGQGPEFLTYFNYEAQQDKSGLPNDRFSAERPEGSISTLTIQRTEQRDSAMYRCASSPSSPVTEAFFGQGTRLTVV.

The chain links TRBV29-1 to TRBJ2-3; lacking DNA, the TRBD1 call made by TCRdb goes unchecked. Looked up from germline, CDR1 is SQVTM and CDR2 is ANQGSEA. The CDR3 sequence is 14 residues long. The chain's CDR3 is CSVVGTASTDTQYF.

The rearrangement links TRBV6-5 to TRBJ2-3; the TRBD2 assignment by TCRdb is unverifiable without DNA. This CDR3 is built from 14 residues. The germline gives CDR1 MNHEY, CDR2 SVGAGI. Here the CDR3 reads CASSLGGPGDTQYF.

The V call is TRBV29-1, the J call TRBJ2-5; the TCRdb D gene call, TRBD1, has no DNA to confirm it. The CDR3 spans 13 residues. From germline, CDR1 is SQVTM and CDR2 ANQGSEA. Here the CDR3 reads CSVHRGRRETQYF.

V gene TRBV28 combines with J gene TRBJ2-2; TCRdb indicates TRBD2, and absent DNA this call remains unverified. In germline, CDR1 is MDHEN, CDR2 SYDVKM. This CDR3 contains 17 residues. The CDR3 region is CASSLVGGLSNTGELFF.

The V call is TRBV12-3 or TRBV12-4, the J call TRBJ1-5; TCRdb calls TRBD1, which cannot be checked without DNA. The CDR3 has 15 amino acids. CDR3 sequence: CASTSGGRGNQPQHF.

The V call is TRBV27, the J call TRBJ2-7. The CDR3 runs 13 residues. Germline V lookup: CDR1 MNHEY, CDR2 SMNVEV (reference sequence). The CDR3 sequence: CATNGPSSYEQYF.

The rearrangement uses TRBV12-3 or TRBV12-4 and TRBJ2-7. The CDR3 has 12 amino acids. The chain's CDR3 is CASSFSFYEQYF.

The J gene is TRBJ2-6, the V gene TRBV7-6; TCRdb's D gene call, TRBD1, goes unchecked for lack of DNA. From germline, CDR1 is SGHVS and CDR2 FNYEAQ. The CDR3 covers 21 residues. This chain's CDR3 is CASSLVEQGLLLNSGANVLTF.

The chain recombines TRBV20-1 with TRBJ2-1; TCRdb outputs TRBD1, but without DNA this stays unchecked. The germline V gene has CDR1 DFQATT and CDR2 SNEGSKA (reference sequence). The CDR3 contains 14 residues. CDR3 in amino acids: CSARDWQGRDEQFF.

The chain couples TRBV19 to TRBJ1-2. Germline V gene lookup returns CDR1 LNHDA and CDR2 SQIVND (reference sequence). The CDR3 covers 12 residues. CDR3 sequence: CASSPANYGYTF.

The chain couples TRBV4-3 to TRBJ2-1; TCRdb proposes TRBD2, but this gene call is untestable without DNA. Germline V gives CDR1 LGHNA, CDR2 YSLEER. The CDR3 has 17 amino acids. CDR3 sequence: CASSQELAGGSYNEQFF.

The chain's CDR3 is CASSLEQGGDYGYTF. The rearrangement joins TRBV7-6 to TRBJ1-2; there is no DNA to check the TCRdb D call of TRBD1. The length of the CDR3 is 15 residues. CDR1 and CDR2 from the germline V gene are SGHVS and FNYEAQ.

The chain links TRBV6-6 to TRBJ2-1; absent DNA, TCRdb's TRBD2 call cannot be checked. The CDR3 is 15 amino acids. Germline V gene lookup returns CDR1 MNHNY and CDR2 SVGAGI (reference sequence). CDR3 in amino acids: CASRGTRGGRNEQFF.

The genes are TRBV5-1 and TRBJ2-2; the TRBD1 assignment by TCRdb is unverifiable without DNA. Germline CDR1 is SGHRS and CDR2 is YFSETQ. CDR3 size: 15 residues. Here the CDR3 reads CAITTGQGATGELFF.

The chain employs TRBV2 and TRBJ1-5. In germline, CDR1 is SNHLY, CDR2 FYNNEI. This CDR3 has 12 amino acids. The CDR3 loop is CASTTGNQPQHF.

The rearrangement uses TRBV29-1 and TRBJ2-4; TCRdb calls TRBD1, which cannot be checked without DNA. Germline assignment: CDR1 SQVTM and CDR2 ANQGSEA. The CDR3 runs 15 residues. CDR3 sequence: CSGRTGDGAKNIQYF.

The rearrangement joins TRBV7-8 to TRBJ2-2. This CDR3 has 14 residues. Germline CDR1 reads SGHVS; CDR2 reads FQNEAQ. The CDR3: CASSQDANTGELFF.

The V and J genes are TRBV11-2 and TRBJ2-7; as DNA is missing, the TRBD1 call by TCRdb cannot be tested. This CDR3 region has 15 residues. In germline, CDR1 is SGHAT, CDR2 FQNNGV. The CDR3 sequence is CASSLAGGGNYEQYF.